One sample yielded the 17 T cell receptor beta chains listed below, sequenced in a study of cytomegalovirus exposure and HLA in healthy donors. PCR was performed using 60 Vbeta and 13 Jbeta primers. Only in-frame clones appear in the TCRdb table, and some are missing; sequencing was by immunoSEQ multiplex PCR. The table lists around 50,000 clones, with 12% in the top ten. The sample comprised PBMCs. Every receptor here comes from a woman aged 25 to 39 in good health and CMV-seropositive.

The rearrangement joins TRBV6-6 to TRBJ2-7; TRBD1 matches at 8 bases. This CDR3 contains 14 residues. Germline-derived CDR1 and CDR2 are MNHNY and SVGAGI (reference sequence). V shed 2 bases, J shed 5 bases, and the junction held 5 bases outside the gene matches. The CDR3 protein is CASSYRDRRDEQYF. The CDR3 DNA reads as TGTGCCAGCAGTTACCGGGACAGGCGAGACGAGCAGTACTTC.

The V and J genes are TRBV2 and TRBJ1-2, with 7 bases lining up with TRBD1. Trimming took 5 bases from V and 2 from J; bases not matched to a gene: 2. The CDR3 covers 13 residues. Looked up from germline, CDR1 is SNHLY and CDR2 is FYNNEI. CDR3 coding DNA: TGTGCCAGCAGTTCGACAGGGAACTATGGCTACACCTTC. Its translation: CASSSTGNYGYTF.

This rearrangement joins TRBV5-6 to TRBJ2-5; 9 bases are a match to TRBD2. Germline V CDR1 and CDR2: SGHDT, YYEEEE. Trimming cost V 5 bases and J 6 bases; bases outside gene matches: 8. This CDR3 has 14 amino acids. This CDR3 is CASSQASGAQTQYF. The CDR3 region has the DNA TGTGCCAGCAGTCAGGCTAGCGGGGCGCAGACCCAGTACTTC.

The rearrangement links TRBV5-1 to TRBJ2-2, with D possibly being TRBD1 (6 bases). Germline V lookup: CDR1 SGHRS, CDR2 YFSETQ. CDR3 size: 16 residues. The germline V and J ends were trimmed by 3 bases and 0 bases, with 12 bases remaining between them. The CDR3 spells CASSSSGTPNTGELFF. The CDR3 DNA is TGCGCCAGCAGCTCCTCCGGGACACCGAACACCGGGGAGCTGTTTTTT.

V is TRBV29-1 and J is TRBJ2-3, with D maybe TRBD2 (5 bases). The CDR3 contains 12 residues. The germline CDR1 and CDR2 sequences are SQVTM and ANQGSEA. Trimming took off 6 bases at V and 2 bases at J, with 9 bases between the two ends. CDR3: CSVRDYTDTQYF. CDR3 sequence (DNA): TGCAGCGTGCGAGACTACACAGATACGCAGTATTTT.

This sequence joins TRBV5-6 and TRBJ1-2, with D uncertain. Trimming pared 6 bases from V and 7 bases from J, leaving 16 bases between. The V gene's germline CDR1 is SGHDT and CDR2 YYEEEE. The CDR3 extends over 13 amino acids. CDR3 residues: CASNPGGIGGYTF. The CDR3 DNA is TGTGCCAGCAACCCCGGAGGGATAGGTGGCTACACCTTC.

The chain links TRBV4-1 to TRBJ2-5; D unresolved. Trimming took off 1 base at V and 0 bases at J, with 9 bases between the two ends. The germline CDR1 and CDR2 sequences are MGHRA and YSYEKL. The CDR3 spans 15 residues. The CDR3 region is CASSQVGLYQETQYF. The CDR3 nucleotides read TGCGCCAGCAGCCAAGTCGGTCTGTACCAAGAGACCCAGTACTTC.

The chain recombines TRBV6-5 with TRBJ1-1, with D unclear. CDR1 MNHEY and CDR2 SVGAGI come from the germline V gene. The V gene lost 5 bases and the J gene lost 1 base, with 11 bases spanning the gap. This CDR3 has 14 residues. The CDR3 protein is CASSPGGKNTEAFF. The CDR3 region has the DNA TGTGCCAGCAGTCCCGGCGGAAAGAACACTGAAGCTTTCTTT.

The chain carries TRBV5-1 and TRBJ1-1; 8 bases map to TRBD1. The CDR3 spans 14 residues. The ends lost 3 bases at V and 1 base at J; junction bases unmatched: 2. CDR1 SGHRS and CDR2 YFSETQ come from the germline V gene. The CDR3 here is CASSSGGANTEAFF. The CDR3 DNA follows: TGCGCCAGCAGCTCAGGGGGCGCGAACACTGAAGCTTTCTTT. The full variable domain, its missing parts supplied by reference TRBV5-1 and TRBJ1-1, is KAGVTQTPRYLIKTRGQQVTLSCSPISGHRSVSWYQQTPGQGLQFLFEYFSETQRNKGNFPGRFSGRQFSNSRSEMNVSTLELGDSALYLCASSSGGANTEAFFGQGTRLTVV.

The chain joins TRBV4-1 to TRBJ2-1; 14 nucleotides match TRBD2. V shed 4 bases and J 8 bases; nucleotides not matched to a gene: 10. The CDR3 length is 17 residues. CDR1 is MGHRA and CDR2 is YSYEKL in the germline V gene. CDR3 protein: CASSPPTSGGAGDEQFF. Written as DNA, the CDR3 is TGCGCCAGCAGCCCACCGACTAGCGGGGGGGCCGGGGATGAGCAGTTCTTC.

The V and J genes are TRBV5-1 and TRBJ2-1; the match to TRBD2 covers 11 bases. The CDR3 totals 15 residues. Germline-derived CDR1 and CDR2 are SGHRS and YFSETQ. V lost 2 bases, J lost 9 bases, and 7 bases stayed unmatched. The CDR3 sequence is CASSLLPGLAAEQFF. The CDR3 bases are TGCGCCAGCAGCTTACTACCGGGACTAGCGGCTGAGCAGTTCTTC.

Here the CDR3 DNA reads TGTGCCAGCAGCAGACAAGTTTTCCAAGAGACCCAGTACTTC. Amino acid sequence: CASSRQVFQETQYF. This chain joins TRBV6-5 and TRBJ2-5; no clear D gene. Germline V gives CDR1 MNHEY, CDR2 SVGAGI. The germline V and J ends were trimmed by 6 bases and 1 base, with 12 bases remaining between them. The CDR3 covers 14 residues.

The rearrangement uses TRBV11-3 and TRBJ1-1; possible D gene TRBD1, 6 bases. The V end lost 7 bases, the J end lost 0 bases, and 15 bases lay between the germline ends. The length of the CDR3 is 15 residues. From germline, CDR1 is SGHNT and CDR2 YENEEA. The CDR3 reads CASNHPGTMNTEAFF. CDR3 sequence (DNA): TGTGCCAGCAATCACCCAGGGACAATGAACACTGAAGCTTTCTTT.

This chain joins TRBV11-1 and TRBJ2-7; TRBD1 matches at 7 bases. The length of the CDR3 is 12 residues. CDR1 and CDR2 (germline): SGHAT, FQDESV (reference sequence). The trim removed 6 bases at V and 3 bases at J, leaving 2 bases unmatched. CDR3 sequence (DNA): TGTGCCAGCAGTTACAGGGGCTACGAGCAGTACTTC. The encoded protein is CASSYRGYEQYF.

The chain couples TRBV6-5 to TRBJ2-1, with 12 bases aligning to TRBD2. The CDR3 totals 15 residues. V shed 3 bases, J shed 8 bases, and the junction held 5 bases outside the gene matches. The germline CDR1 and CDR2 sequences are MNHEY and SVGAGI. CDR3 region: CASSYRLAGADEQFF. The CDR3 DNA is TGTGCCAGCAGTTATCGACTAGCGGGAGCCGATGAGCAGTTCTTC.

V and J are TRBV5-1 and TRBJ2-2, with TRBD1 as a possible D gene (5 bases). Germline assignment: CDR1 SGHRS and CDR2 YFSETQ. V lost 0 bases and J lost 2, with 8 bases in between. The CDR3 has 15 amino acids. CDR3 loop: CASSLAQGNTGELFF. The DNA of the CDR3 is TGCGCCAGCAGCTTGGCCCAGGGAAACACCGGGGAGCTGTTTTTT.

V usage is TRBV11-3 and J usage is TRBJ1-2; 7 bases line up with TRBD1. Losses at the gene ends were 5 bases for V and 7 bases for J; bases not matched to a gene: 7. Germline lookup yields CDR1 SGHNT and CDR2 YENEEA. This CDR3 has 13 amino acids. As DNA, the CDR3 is TGTGCCAGCAGCAGGGGACAGTCAACTGGCTACACCTTC. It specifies CASSRGQSTGYTF.